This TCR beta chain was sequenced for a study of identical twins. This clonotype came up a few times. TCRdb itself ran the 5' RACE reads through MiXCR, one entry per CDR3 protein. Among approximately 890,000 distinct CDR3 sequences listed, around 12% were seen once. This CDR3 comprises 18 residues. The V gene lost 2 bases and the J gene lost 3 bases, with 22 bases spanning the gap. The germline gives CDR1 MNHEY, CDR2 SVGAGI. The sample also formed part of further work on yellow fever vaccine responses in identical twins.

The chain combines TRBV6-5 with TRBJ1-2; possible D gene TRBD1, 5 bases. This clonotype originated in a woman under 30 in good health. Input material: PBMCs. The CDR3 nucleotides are TGTGCCAGCAGTTACGGGGAATATAGACAGCCAACCTACTATGGCTACACCTTC. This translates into CASSYGEYRQPTYYGYTF.